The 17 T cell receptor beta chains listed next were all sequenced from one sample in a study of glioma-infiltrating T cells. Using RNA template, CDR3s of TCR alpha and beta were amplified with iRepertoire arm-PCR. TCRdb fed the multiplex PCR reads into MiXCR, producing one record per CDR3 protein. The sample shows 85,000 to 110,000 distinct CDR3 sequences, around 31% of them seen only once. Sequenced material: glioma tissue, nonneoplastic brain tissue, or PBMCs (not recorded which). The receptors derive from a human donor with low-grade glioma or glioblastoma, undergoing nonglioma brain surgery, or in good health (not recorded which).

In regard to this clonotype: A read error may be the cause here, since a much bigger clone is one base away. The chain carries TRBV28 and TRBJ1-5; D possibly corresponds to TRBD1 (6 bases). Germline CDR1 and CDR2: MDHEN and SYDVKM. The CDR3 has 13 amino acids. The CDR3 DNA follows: TGTGCCAGCAGGGAACAGGGTAATCGGCCCCAGCATTTT. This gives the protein CASREQGNRPQHF. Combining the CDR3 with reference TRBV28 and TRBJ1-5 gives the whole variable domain DVKVTQSSRYLVKRTGEKVFLECVQDMDHENMFWYRQDPGLGLRLIYFSYDVKMKEKGDIPEGYSVSREKKERFSLILESASTNQTSMYLCASREQGNRPQHFGDGTRLSIL.

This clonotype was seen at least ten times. CDR3: CASSPHDTSDTQYF. Here the CDR3 DNA reads TGTGCCAGCAGCCCCCACGACACGTCAGATACGCAGTATTTT. The chain carries TRBV28 and TRBJ2-3; no reliable D call. CDR1 is MDHEN and CDR2 is SYDVKM in the germline V gene. The CDR3 spans 14 residues. Trimming removed 6 bases at V and 4 bases at J, with 14 bases between.

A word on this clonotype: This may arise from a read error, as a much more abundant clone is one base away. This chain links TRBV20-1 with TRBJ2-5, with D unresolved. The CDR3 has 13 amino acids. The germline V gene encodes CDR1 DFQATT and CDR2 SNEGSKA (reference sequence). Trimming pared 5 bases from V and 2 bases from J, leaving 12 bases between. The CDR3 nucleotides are TGCAGTGCTCCGACCAGCCTACAAGAGACCCAGTACTTC. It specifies CSAPTSLQETQYF.

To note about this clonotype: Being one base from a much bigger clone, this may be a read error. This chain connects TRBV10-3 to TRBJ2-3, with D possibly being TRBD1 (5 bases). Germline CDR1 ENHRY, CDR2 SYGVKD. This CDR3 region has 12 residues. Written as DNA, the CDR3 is TGTGCCATCAGTGGGGGCACAGATACGAAGTATTTT. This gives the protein CAISGGTDTKYF.

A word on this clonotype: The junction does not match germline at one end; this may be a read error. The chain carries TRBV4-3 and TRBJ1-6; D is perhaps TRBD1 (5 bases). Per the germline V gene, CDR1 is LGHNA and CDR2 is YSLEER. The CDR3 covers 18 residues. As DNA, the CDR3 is TGCACCAGCACCCAAGATGAGTTTTCAGGGTTCTACAATTCACCCCTCCACTTT. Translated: CTSTQDEFSGFYNSPLHF.

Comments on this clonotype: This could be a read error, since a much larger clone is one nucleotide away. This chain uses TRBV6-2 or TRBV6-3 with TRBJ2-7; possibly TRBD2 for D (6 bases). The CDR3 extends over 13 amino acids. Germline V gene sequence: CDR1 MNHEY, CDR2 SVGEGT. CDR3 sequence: CANSYGRREVQYF. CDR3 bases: TGTGCCAACAGTTACGGCCGGAGGGAGGTGCAGTACTTC.

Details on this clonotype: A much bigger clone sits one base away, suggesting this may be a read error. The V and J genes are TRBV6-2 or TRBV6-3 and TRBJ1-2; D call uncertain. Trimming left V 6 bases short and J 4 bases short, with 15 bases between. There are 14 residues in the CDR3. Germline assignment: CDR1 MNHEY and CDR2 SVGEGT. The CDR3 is CASSPRVTPYGYTF. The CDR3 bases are TGTGCCAGCAGCCCCAGAGTGACCCCCTATGGCTACACCTTC.

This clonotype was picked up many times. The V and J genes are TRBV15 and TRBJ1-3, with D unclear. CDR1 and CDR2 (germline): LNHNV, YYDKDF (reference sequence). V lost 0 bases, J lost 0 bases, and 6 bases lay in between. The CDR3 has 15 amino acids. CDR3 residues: CATSRERYSGNTIYF. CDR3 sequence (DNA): TGTGCCACCAGCAGAGAACGATACTCTGGAAACACCATATATTTT.

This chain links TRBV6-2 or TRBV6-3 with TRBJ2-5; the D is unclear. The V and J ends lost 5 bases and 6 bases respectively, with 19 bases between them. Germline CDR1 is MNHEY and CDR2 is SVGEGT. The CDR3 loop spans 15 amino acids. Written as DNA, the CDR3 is TGTGCCAGCAGTCCACGGGCCAAACGCGACAAGACCCAGTACTTC. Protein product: CASSPRAKRDKTQYF.

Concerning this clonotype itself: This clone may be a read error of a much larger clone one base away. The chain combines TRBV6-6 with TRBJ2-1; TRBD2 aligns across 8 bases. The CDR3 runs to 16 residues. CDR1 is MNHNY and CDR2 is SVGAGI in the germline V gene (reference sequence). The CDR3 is CSSSSSGTRSYNEQFF. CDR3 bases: TGTTCCAGCAGTAGTAGCGGGACCCGCTCCTACAATGAGCAGTTCTTC.

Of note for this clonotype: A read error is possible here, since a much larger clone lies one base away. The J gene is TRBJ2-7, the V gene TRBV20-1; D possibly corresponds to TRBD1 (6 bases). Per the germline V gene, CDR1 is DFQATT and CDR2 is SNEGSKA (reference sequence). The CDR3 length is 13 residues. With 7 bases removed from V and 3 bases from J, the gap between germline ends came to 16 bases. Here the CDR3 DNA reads TGCAGTGAAAGGTGGGACAAGGACTACGAGCAGTACTTC. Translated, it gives CSERWDKDYEQYF.

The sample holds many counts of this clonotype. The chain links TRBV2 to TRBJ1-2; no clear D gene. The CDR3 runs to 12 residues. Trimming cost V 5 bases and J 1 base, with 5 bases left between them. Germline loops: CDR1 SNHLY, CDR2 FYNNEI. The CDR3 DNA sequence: TGTGCCAGCAGTCAGTATAACTATGGCTACACCTTC. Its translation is CASSQYNYGYTF. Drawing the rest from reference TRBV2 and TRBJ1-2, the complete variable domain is EPEVTQTPSHQVTQMGQEVILRCVPISNHLYFYWYRQILGQKVEFLVSFYNNEISEKSEIFDDQFSVERPDGSNFTLKIRSTKLEDSAMYFCASSQYNYGYTFGSGTRLTVV.

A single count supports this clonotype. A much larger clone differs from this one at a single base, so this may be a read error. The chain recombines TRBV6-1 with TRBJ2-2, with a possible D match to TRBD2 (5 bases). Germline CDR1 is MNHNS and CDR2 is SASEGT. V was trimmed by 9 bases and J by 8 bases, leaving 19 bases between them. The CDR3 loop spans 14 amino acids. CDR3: CARSPNSRRGELFF. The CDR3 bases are TGTGCCAGAAGTCCAAACTCCCGGAGGGGGGAGCTGTTTTTT.

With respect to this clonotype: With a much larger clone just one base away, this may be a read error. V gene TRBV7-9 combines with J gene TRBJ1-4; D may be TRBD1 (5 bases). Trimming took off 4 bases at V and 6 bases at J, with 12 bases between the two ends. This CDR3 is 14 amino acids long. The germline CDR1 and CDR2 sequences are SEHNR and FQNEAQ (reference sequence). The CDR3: CASSSIGTHEKLFF. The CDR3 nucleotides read TGTGCCAGCAGCTCAATAGGGACTCATGAAAAACTGTTTTTT. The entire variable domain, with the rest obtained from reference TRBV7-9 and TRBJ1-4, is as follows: DTGVSQNPRHKITKRGQNVTFRCDPISEHNRLYWYRQTLGQGPEFLTYFQNEAQLEKSRLLSDRFSAERPKGSFSTLEIQRTEQGDSAMYLCASSSIGTHEKLFFGSGTQLSVL.

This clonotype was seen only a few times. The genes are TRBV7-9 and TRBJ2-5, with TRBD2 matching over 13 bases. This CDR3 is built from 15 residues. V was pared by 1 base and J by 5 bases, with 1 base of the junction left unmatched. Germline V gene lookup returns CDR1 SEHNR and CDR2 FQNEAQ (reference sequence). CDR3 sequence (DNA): TGTGCCAGCAGCTTAGTGACTAGCGGGGGGGAGACCCAGTACTTC. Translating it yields CASSLVTSGGETQYF. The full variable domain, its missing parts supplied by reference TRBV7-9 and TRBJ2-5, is DTGVSQNPRHKITKRGQNVTFRCDPISEHNRLYWYRQTLGQGPEFLTYFQNEAQLEKSRLLSDRFSAERPKGSFSTLEIQRTEQGDSAMYLCASSLVTSGGETQYFGPGTRLLVL.

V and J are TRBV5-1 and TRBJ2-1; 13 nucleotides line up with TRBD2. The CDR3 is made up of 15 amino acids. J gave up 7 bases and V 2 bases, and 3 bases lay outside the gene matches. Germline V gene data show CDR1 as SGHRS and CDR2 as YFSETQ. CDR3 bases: TGCGCCAGCAGCTTACTAGCGGGGGGGCCGAATGAGCAGTTCTTC. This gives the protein CASSLLAGGPNEQFF.

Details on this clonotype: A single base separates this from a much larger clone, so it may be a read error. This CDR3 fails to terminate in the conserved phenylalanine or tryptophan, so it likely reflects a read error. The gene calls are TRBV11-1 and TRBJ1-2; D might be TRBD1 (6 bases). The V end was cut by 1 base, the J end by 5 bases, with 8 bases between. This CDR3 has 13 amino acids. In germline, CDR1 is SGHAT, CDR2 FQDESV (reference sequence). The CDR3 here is CASSLGTEYGYTI. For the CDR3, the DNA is TGTGCCAGCAGCTTAGGGACAGAGTATGGCTACACCATC.